These 28 T cell receptor beta chains share one sample of origin, sequenced in a study of spatial heterogeneity in lung cancer. Time point of the sample: sample taken at primary tumor resection. Antigens of these TCRs are unknown. Using its own MiXCR run on the 5' RACE reads, TCRdb lists one record per CDR3 protein. The table shows approximately 12,000 distinct CDR3 sequences, with 4.5% to 5.5% occurring only once. Overall study findings and caveats: In tumors, expanded intratumoral alpha and beta TCR counts tracked mutation counts.

The sample here was lung tumor tissue, taken at surgery. These receptors originate from a male donor with early-stage non-small cell lung cancer.

Ten or more counts support this clonotype. In a library made to pick up alpha chains, this beta chain is a stray read with a size that means little. CDR3 protein: CASSPAGTGDEQYF. CDR3 sequence (DNA): TGTGCCAGCAGCCCAGCCGGGACAGGGGACGAGCAGTACTTC. The chain uses TRBV5-6 and TRBJ2-7; 10 nucleotides line up with TRBD1. In germline, CDR1 is SGHDT, CDR2 YYEEEE. Trimming cost V 4 bases and J 5 bases; bases outside gene matches: 6. The CDR3 sequence is 14 residues long.

This clonotype is medium-sized by share. With the library built for alpha chains, this beta chain is off target and its frequency is not meaningful. The chain couples TRBV4-2 to TRBJ2-1; 9 bases match TRBD2. The CDR3 has 15 amino acids. The trim removed 0 bases at V and 10 bases at J, leaving 7 bases unmatched. The V gene's germline CDR1 is LGHNA and CDR2 YNFKEQ. This CDR3 reads CASSQDGGGAREQFF. CDR3 coding DNA: TGTGCCAGCAGCCAAGATGGCGGGGGGGCCCGGGAGCAGTTCTTC.

This clonotype was found many times. Since it is a stray read in a library aimed at alpha chains, this beta chain has a size that is not meaningful. The rearrangement links TRBV6-2 or TRBV6-3 to TRBJ2-1; D not certain. The germline V gene has CDR1 MNHEY and CDR2 SVGEGT. V lost 4 bases and J lost 1, with 11 bases in between. There are 15 residues in the CDR3. In nucleotides, the CDR3 is TGTGCCAGCAGTTTATCAGATTATTCCTACAATGAGCAGTTCTTC. Protein product: CASSLSDYSYNEQFF.

With regard to this clonotype: This beta chain is an off-target read within a library intended for alpha chains, so its frequency means little. The V and J genes are TRBV20-1 and TRBJ2-7; TRBD1 agrees at 7 bases. V lost 5 bases and J lost 0; bases outside the gene matches: 13. CDR3 length: 16 residues. CDR1 and CDR2 (germline): DFQATT, SNEGSKA (reference sequence). The CDR3 sequence is CSAAPWDRAHSYEQYF. CDR3 DNA: TGCAGTGCTGCCCCCTGGGACAGAGCCCACTCCTACGAGCAGTACTTC.

This clonotype was seen at least ten times. A library prepared for alpha chains yielded this beta chain as an off-target read; its size is of little meaning. V usage is TRBV7-2 and J usage is TRBJ2-1; D is unresolved. The CDR3 runs to 13 residues. The ends were cut back, 5 bases at V and 5 bases at J, with 10 bases in the middle. Germline V lookup: CDR1 SGHTA, CDR2 FQGNSA. The CDR3 loop is CASSPRTHNEQFF. The CDR3 nucleotides are TGTGCCAGCAGCCCCAGAACACACAATGAGCAGTTCTTC.

This clonotype was counted ten times or more. A library made for alpha chains picked up this beta chain off target, so its size means little. The rearrangement joins TRBV27 to TRBJ2-5; D gene unclear. Germline V gene data show CDR1 as MNHEY and CDR2 as SMNVEV (reference sequence). This CDR3 is built from 11 residues. V lost 5 bases, J lost 0 bases, and 1 base lay in between. CDR3 nucleotide sequence: TGTGCCAGCAGTCACCAAGAGACCCAGTACTTC. Protein product: CASSHQETQYF.

This clonotype appeared a few times. This beta chain lies outside the target of a library built for alpha chains; its clone size means little. The chain joins TRBV7-2 to TRBJ2-1; D is perhaps TRBD1 (6 bases). The CDR3 loop spans 17 amino acids. Trimming shortened V by 1 base and J by 0 bases, and 13 bases separated the two germline ends. The germline V gene encodes CDR1 SGHTA and CDR2 FQGNSA. The CDR3 nucleotides are TGTGCCAGCAGCTTAGGAGGGGGACAAAGCTCCTACAATGAGCAGTTCTTC. As protein: CASSLGGGQSSYNEQFF.

To note about this clonotype: The library was designed around alpha chains, so this beta chain is a stray read whose abundance carries little weight. The chain is built from TRBV10-3 and TRBJ1-1; D gene uncertain. This CDR3 has 13 residues. V was trimmed by 6 bases and J by 5 bases, leaving 13 bases between them. The germline gives CDR1 ENHRY, CDR2 SYGVKD. The CDR3 DNA reads TGTGCCATCAGAGTGGGGAGGGAGACTGAAGCTTTCTTT. Its translation: CAIRVGRETEAFF.

There are many counts of this clonotype. The size of this beta chain means little, since it is a stray read in a library made for alpha chains. This chain links TRBV28 with TRBJ1-4; the match to TRBD1 covers 9 bases. Looked up from germline, CDR1 is MDHEN and CDR2 is SYDVKM. V shed 6 bases and J 6 bases; nucleotides not matched to a gene: 5. This CDR3 has 14 residues. DNA for the CDR3: TGTGCCAGCAGCCCCGGGACAGGGCATGAAAAACTGTTTTTT. Its protein product is CASSPGTGHEKLFF.

This clonotype was seen repeatedly, ten times or more. The library was designed around alpha chains, so this beta chain is a stray read whose abundance carries little weight. The chain recombines TRBV6-2 or TRBV6-3 with TRBJ1-5; 8 nucleotides line up with TRBD1. Germline V CDR1 and CDR2: MNHEY, SVGEGT. CDR3 length: 14 amino acids. V shed 6 bases, J shed 6 bases, and the junction held 7 bases outside the gene matches. The CDR3, as DNA: TGTGCCAGCAGCTCGGACAGGGCAGGTCAGCCCCAGCATTTT. Translation gives CASSSDRAGQPQHF.

This clonotype was seen at least ten times. Because the library targeted alpha chains, this beta chain is an off-target read whose size means little. The chain joins TRBV6-5 to TRBJ2-1; 9 nucleotides match TRBD1. This CDR3 has 16 amino acids. Germline V gene lookup returns CDR1 MNHEY and CDR2 SVGAGI. Trimming removed 6 bases from V and 3 bases from J; junction bases left unmatched: 9. This chain's CDR3 is CASSSTGTGIYNEQFF. CDR3 DNA: TGTGCCAGCAGCAGCACCGGGACAGGGATCTACAATGAGCAGTTCTTC.

This clonotype was observed many times. A library made for alpha chains picked up this beta chain off target, so its size means little. The V gene is TRBV20-1, the J gene TRBJ1-1; tentatively, D is TRBD1 (6 bases). V lost 1 base and J 6 bases, leaving 12 bases between the germline ends. The CDR3 loop spans 13 amino acids. Germline CDR1 is DFQATT and CDR2 is SNEGSKA (reference sequence). CDR3 sequence reads: CSARGWTESEAFF. CDR3 DNA: TGCAGTGCTAGAGGCTGGACAGAGTCTGAAGCTTTCTTT.

On this clonotype itself: As an off-target read in a library built for alpha chains, this beta chain has a frequency of little significance. The CDR3 nucleotides are TGTGCCAGCAGCCCCCCTTCCTACGAGCAGTACTTC. It encodes CASSPPSYEQYF. The chain combines TRBV7-2 with TRBJ2-7; D gene unclear. V was cut by 5 bases and J by 1 base, with 6 bases left in between. CDR1 is SGHTA and CDR2 is FQGNSA in the germline V gene. The CDR3 runs 12 residues.

This clonotype was found many times. This beta chain is an unintended read in a library built for alpha chains; its size means little. The genes are TRBV28 and TRBJ2-7; 7 nucleotides align to TRBD1. Germline V gives CDR1 MDHEN, CDR2 SYDVKM. The V gene end was trimmed by 4 bases and the J gene end by 1 base; junction bases not matched to a gene: 7. The CDR3 loop spans 15 amino acids. The CDR3 region is CASSSRGQTSYEQYF. The CDR3 DNA is TGTGCCAGCAGTTCCCGGGGACAGACTTCCTACGAGCAGTACTTC.

In its sample, this clonotype was seen many times. Because this beta chain is a stray read in a library intended to capture alpha chains, its abundance should not be given much weight. The chain carries TRBV7-7 and TRBJ2-5; TRBD1 agrees at 11 bases. Trimming cost V 4 bases and J 5 bases; bases outside gene matches: 9. Germline-derived CDR1 and CDR2 are SSHAT and FNYEAQ (reference sequence). The CDR3 extends over 16 amino acids. The CDR3 protein is CASSSQGDRGLETQYF. DNA for the CDR3: TGTGCCAGCAGCTCGCAGGGGGACAGGGGGTTGGAGACCCAGTACTTC.

This clonotype was counted only a few times. Little can be read into the size of this beta chain, an off-target read in a library designed for alpha chains. The chain links TRBV24-1 to TRBJ2-4; tentatively, D is TRBD1 (6 bases). CDR1 and CDR2 (germline): KGHDR, SFDVKD. The CDR3 has 13 residues. V was clipped by 4 bases and J by 8 bases, with 11 bases between them. The CDR3 DNA reads TGTGCCACCAGTGACGCCACAGGGTACATTCAGTACTTC. This sequence encodes CATSDATGYIQYF.

This clonotype was recorded at least ten times. This beta chain lies outside the target of a library built for alpha chains; its clone size means little. This chain connects TRBV6-2 or TRBV6-3 to TRBJ1-6; D is unresolved. V was shortened by 6 bases and J by 14 bases, with 20 bases between the two germline ends. The CDR3 has 14 residues. Germline V CDR1 and CDR2: MNHEY, SVGEGT. The CDR3 sequence: CASRQDGFNSALHF. The CDR3 bases are TGTGCCAGCAGGCAGGACGGGTTTAATTCGGCCCTCCACTTT.

This clonotype came up many times. The library was built for alpha chains, so this beta chain is an off-target read and its size means little. V gene TRBV3-1 combines with J gene TRBJ1-1; D remains ambiguous. V shed 4 bases and J shed 3 bases, with 9 bases lying between them. CDR1 LGHDT and CDR2 YNNKEL come from the germline V gene (reference sequence). This CDR3 has 13 residues. CDR3 DNA sequence: TGTGCCAGCAGCCTTAGACCCTACACTGAAGCTTTCTTT. It yields the protein CASSLRPYTEAFF.

This clonotype was detected ten times or more. The size of this beta chain means little, since it is a stray read in a library made for alpha chains. The gene calls are TRBV20-1 and TRBJ2-7, with D possibly called TRBD1 or TRBD2 (5 bases each). This CDR3 is built from 14 residues. CDR1 is DFQATT and CDR2 is SNEGSKA in the germline V gene (reference sequence). V lost 6 bases, J lost 4 bases, and 19 bases lay in between. CDR3 loop: CSAEAGTATYEQYF. The CDR3 DNA follows: TGCAGTGCGGAGGCAGGGACGGCGACTTACGAGCAGTACTTC.

This clonotype was seen ten or more times. The library was built for alpha chains, so this beta chain is an off-target read and its size means little. The rearrangement uses TRBV20-1 and TRBJ2-4; weak D call: TRBD2 (5 bases). The CDR3 extends over 13 amino acids. The germline V gene encodes CDR1 DFQATT and CDR2 SNEGSKA (reference sequence). The V end lost 1 base, the J end lost 8 bases, and 12 bases lay between the germline ends. The CDR3 DNA reads TGCAGTGCTAGAGCCCACCCCGGGGACATTCAGTACTTC. The encoded protein is CSARAHPGDIQYF.

This clonotype was found many times. A library made for alpha chains picked up this beta chain off target, so its size means little. This chain joins TRBV29-1 and TRBJ2-2, with TRBD2 as a possible D gene (6 bases). Germline V gene sequence: CDR1 SQVTM, CDR2 ANQGSEA. The CDR3 sequence is 14 residues long. V shed 3 bases and J shed 5 bases, with 13 bases lying between them. CDR3 DNA sequence: TGCAGCGTTGATCCCAATCGGGGGACCGGGGAGCTGTTTTTT. Encoded protein: CSVDPNRGTGELFF.

Ten or more counts support this clonotype. The library was built for alpha chains, so this beta chain is an off-target read and its size means little. CDR3 nucleotides: TGCGCCAGCAGCGGGACGGAGATCTACGAGCAGTACTTC. Encoded protein: CASSGTEIYEQYF. This sequence joins TRBV4-1 and TRBJ2-7, with D possibly called TRBD1 or TRBD2 (5 bases each). With 5 bases removed from V and 3 bases from J, the gap between germline ends came to 11 bases. CDR1 and CDR2 (germline): MGHRA, YSYEKL. CDR3 length equals 13 residues.

In this sample, this clonotype turned up many times. Within a library made for alpha chains, this beta chain is off target, and its count is uninformative. The chain recombines TRBV24-1 with TRBJ2-1; possibly TRBD2 for D (6 bases). There are 15 residues in the CDR3. V was shortened by 11 bases and J by 4 bases, with 20 bases between the two germline ends. CDR1 KGHDR and CDR2 SFDVKD come from the germline V gene. The CDR3 DNA reads TGTGCCATCGCAACGGCCGGGGGATCTTACAATGAGCAGTTCTTC. Residues: CAIATAGGSYNEQFF.

This clonotype was counted ten times or more. A library prepared for alpha chains yielded this beta chain as an off-target read; its size is of little meaning. This chain connects TRBV20-1 to TRBJ2-7, with 14 bases matching TRBD2. J lost 6 bases, V lost 4 bases, and 5 bases had no gene match. The CDR3 covers 14 residues. The V gene's germline CDR1 is DFQATT and CDR2 SNEGSKA (reference sequence). The chain's CDR3 is CSANPGLAGVEQYF. In DNA form, the CDR3 reads TGCAGTGCTAATCCGGGACTAGCGGGGGTCGAGCAGTACTTC.

This clonotype was seen many times. This beta chain is a stray read from a library made for alpha chains; its abundance is not meaningful. This chain links TRBV5-1 with TRBJ2-6; TRBD1 is a possible D gene (6 bases). The CDR3 sequence is 15 residues long. Germline V gene data show CDR1 as SGHRS and CDR2 as YFSETQ. V was pared by 3 bases and J by 0 bases, with 7 bases between. The CDR3 sequence: CASSWDISGANVLTF. DNA of the CDR3: TGCGCCAGCAGCTGGGACATCTCTGGGGCCAACGTCCTGACTTTC.

This clonotype was recorded at least ten times. This beta chain appears as a stray read in a library generated for alpha chains; its size is not informative. The chain is built from TRBV7-2 and TRBJ2-1; D possibly corresponds to TRBD2 (7 bases). This CDR3 region has 14 residues. CDR1 is SGHTA and CDR2 is FQGNSA in the germline V gene. V lost 7 bases and J lost 8, with 18 bases in between. CDR3 in DNA: TGTGCCAGCAATCTAAGACTAGCAGGGGATGAGCAGTTCTTC. As protein: CASNLRLAGDEQFF.

There are many counts of this clonotype. This beta chain was picked up by a library intended for alpha chains and is off target, so its count carries little meaning. The chain couples TRBV9 to TRBJ2-1; 8 bases map to TRBD1. The CDR3 covers 15 residues. CDR1 SGDLS and CDR2 YYNGEE come from the germline V gene. The V segment lost 4 bases and the J segment 3 bases; nucleotides outside the gene matches: 6. This CDR3 is CASSPQGQGYNEQFF. CDR3 bases: TGTGCCAGCAGCCCCCAAGGACAGGGCTACAATGAGCAGTTCTTC.

This clonotype occurred many times. The library was built for alpha chains, so this beta chain is an off-target read and its size means little. The gene calls are TRBV12-3 or TRBV12-4 and TRBJ2-4; tentative D call: TRBD2 (5 bases). V was pared by 2 bases and J by 3 bases, with 11 bases between. This CDR3 is built from 15 residues. The CDR3 DNA is TGTGCCAGCAGTTTATGGGGAGAAGGCAAAAACATTCAGTACTTC. As protein: CASSLWGEGKNIQYF.